One sample yielded the 17 T cell receptor beta chains listed below, sequenced in a study of T-cell reconstitution after alpha-beta-depleted transplantation in children. The library targeted TCRbeta and was prepared with unique molecular identifiers. TCRdb passed the PCR reads through MiXCR, listing each CDR3 protein once. The table includes over 300,000 distinct CDR3 sequences, over 9% detected once. The sequenced sample was PBMCs from the stem cell graft donor, obtained from the stem cell graft. The receptors were sampled from a human donor who donated a stem cell graft to a child with acute lymphoblastic leukemia.

This chain connects TRBV27 to TRBJ2-7; 7 nucleotides agree with TRBD1. Germline values: CDR1 MNHEY, CDR2 SMNVEV (reference sequence). Germline trimming cut 3 bases from V and 3 bases from J; bases unmatched to any gene: 11. This CDR3 region has 16 residues. CDR3 region: CASSFPYRGRDYEQYF. In DNA, the CDR3 is TGTGCCAGCAGTTTTCCGTACAGGGGAAGGGACTACGAGCAGTACTTC.

This chain links TRBV12-3 or TRBV12-4 with TRBJ2-5; 8 nucleotides align to TRBD1. The CDR3 is made up of 14 amino acids. Germline trimming cut 4 bases from V and 7 bases from J; bases unmatched to any gene: 8. CDR3 residues: CASSSGQGPRTQYF. DNA for the CDR3: TGTGCCAGCAGTTCCGGACAGGGCCCTCGGACCCAGTACTTC.

The CDR3 loop is CASSQREGYEQYF. Written as DNA, the CDR3 is TGTGCCAGCAGCCAGCGGGAGGGATACGAGCAGTACTTC. V usage is TRBV27 and J usage is TRBJ2-7; 10 nucleotides agree with TRBD2. CDR1 is MNHEY and CDR2 is SMNVEV in the germline V gene (reference sequence). The length of the CDR3 is 13 residues. V shed 6 bases, J shed 4 bases, and the junction held 3 bases outside the gene matches.

This clonotype was seen only a few times. The rearrangement joins TRBV7-9 to TRBJ2-7; 11 bases fit TRBD2. Germline CDR1 is SEHNR and CDR2 is FQNEAQ (reference sequence). The CDR3 runs 13 residues. V trimming: 11 bases; J trimming: 12 bases; junction bases outside the gene matches: 15. The CDR3 protein is CAGRRTSGPEWYF. The CDR3 nucleotides are TGTGCCGGGCGGAGGACTAGCGGGCCAGAGTGGTACTTC.

In its sample, this clonotype was seen many times. Germline is not matched at one junction end, which may reflect a read error. The chain joins TRBV7-7 to TRBJ2-2; the D gene could be TRBD1 or TRBD2 (5 bases each). CDR3 length: 15 amino acids. Germline assignment: CDR1 SSHAT and CDR2 FNYEAQ (reference sequence). The CDR3 loop reads CASSPTGPNTGELFF. The CDR3 bases are TGTGCTAGCAGTCCAACGGGGCCAAACACCGGGGAGCTGTTTTTT.

As DNA, the CDR3 is TGTGCCAGCAGTCAAATCGGGACTAGCGTAGAGACCCAGTACTTC. Translated: CASSQIGTSVETQYF. The chain combines TRBV27 with TRBJ2-5; 10 bases are shared with TRBD2. This CDR3 is 15 amino acids long. CDR1 MNHEY and CDR2 SMNVEV come from the germline V gene (reference sequence). The V gene end was trimmed by 5 bases and the J gene end by 4 bases; junction bases not matched to a gene: 7.

Concerning this clonotype: One junction end disagrees with the germline gene, perhaps due to a read error. This chain uses TRBV5-6 with TRBJ2-5, with D possibly being TRBD1 (5 bases). There are 13 residues in the CDR3. From germline, CDR1 is SGHDT and CDR2 YYEEEE. This chain's CDR3 is CPSSLTVKETQYF. The CDR3 DNA sequence: TGTCCCAGCAGCCTGACAGTGAAAGAGACCCAGTACTTC.

This clonotype has just a few counts. The CDR3 DNA sequence: TGCGCCAGCAGCCAGGCCTCTAATCAGCCCCAGCATTTT. It codes for CASSQASNQPQHF. The chain joins TRBV4-1 to TRBJ1-5; unclear D gene. CDR1 MGHRA and CDR2 YSYEKL come from the germline V gene. This CDR3 is built from 13 residues. Trimming shortened V by 3 bases and J by 4 bases, and 7 bases separated the two germline ends.

The chain employs TRBV19 and TRBJ2-5, with D uncertain. CDR3 length: 14 residues. With 5 bases removed from V and 5 bases from J, the gap between germline ends came to 15 bases. The germline CDR1 and CDR2 sequences are LNHDA and SQIVND (reference sequence). The CDR3 DNA reads TGTGCCAGTAGTTCGCAGGCCTCAACCGAGACCCAGTACTTC. This gives the protein CASSSQASTETQYF.

The chain is built from TRBV7-8 and TRBJ2-3; 8 bases agree with TRBD1. The V segment lost 5 bases and the J segment 4 bases; nucleotides outside the gene matches: 8. The germline V gene encodes CDR1 SGHVS and CDR2 FQNEAQ. CDR3 length equals 15 residues. CDR3 sequence reads: CASSVTQGAADTQYF. DNA for the CDR3: TGTGCCAGCAGCGTTACCCAGGGGGCGGCAGATACGCAGTATTTT.

This clonotype has only a few counts. The rearrangement links TRBV4-3 to TRBJ1-4; D ambiguous. The CDR3 length is 18 residues. Between the trimmed V and J ends, which lost 4 bases and 0 bases, there was a span of 18 bases. CDR1 LGHNA and CDR2 YSLEER come from the germline V gene. CDR3 protein: CASSLEAHARATNEKLFF. The CDR3 region has the DNA TGCGCCAGCAGCCTTGAAGCCCATGCTCGGGCAACTAATGAAAAACTGTTTTTT.

This chain connects TRBV7-2 to TRBJ1-2; possible D gene TRBD1, 5 bases. In germline, CDR1 is SGHTA, CDR2 FQGNSA. V lost 1 base to trimming and J lost 0 bases, with 12 bases between them. The CDR3 is 16 residues long. CDR3 amino acids: CASSLVGGRSNYGYTF. CDR3 bases: TGTGCCAGCAGCTTAGTGGGGGGACGCTCTAACTATGGCTACACCTTC. Full variable domain (outside the CDR3, taken from reference TRBV7-2 and TRBJ1-2): GAGVSQSPSNKVTEKGKDVELRCDPISGHTALYWYRQSLGQGLEFLIYFQGNSAPDKSGLPSDRFSAERTGGSVSTLTIQRTQQEDSAVYLCASSLVGGRSNYGYTFGSGTRLTVV.

The chain combines TRBV27 with TRBJ2-5; D may correspond to TRBD1 or TRBD2 (6 bases each). CDR1 is MNHEY and CDR2 is SMNVEV in the germline V gene (reference sequence). V was trimmed by 5 bases and J by 2 bases, leaving 15 bases between them. The CDR3 loop spans 15 amino acids. CDR3 coding DNA: TGTGCCAGCAGTGGGAGGCTGGACAGACAAGAGACCCAGTACTTC. It is translated as CASSGRLDRQETQYF.

The chain links TRBV5-1 to TRBJ2-5, with TRBD1 matching 7 bases. Germline lookup yields CDR1 SGHRS and CDR2 YFSETQ. J lost 5 bases, V lost 5 bases, and 9 bases had no gene match. This CDR3 comprises 14 residues. The CDR3 spells CASSSNRGGETQYF. CDR3 nucleotides: TGCGCCAGCAGTTCCAACAGGGGTGGGGAGACCCAGTACTTC.

This clonotype was counted only a few times. The V and J genes are TRBV7-9 and TRBJ2-1, with a possible D match to TRBD1 (5 bases). The CDR3 contains 16 residues. The germline V gene has CDR1 SEHNR and CDR2 FQNEAQ (reference sequence). Between the trimmed V and J ends, which lost 5 bases and 3 bases, there was a span of 17 bases. CDR3 in amino acids: CASSPRKGPDYNEQFF. The CDR3 nucleotides are TGTGCCAGCAGCCCACGTAAGGGGCCGGACTACAATGAGCAGTTCTTC.

This chain joins TRBV12-3 or TRBV12-4 and TRBJ2-2; D possibly matches TRBD1 or TRBD2 (5 bases each). The CDR3 extends over 14 amino acids. Trimming left V 8 bases short and J 3 bases short, with 13 bases between. CDR3 bases: TGTGCCAGCCTTACGGGGACCTACACCGGGGAGCTGTTTTTT. It codes for CASLTGTYTGELFF.

This clonotype appeared many times. The CDR3 bases are TGTGCCAGCAGTCCTACAGGAGAAGCTTTCTTT. It translates to CASSPTGEAFF. The genes are TRBV28 and TRBJ1-1; TRBD1 might be the D (5 bases). Trimming cost V 5 bases and J 8 bases, with 9 bases left between them. This CDR3 is built from 11 residues. From germline, CDR1 is MDHEN and CDR2 SYDVKM. The variable domain in full, with the rest retrieved from reference TRBV28 and TRBJ1-1, is DVKVTQSSRYLVKRTGEKVFLECVQDMDHENMFWYRQDPGLGLRLIYFSYDVKMKEKGDIPEGYSVSREKKERFSLILESASTNQTSMYLCASSPTGEAFFGQGTRLTVV.